This passage covers 21 T cell receptor beta chains from one sample sequenced in a study of early T cells in non-severe SARS-CoV-2 infection. Using its own MiXCR run on the 5' RACE reads, TCRdb lists one record per CDR3 protein. The data contain about 83,000 distinct CDR3 sequences, about 12% of them seen just once; the ten biggest clones take up about 6.5%. Specimen: whole blood. Receptors originate from an adult who was a healthcare worker with PCR-confirmed SARS-CoV-2 infection or an uninfected control (not recorded which).

J is TRBJ2-3 and V is TRBV5-1; unclear D gene. V gave up 1 base and J gave up 5 bases, with 8 bases separating them. Germline V lookup: CDR1 SGHRS, CDR2 YFSETQ. The CDR3 covers 13 residues. CDR3 nucleotide sequence: TGCGCCAGCAGCTTGTACTCGAGAGATACGCAGTATTTT. Translating gives CASSLYSRDTQYF.

The genes are TRBV7-2 and TRBJ1-1; D not certain. This CDR3 is built from 14 residues. The germline V gene encodes CDR1 SGHTA and CDR2 FQGNSA. The V end was cut by 2 bases, the J end by 1 base, with 8 bases between. CDR3 residues: CASSLWGRNTEAFF. CDR3 DNA sequence: TGTGCCAGCAGCTTATGGGGTAGGAACACTGAAGCTTTCTTT.

This chain joins TRBV5-1 and TRBJ2-3; TRBD2 agrees at 10 bases. V shed 3 bases and J 6 bases; nucleotides not matched to a gene: 4. This CDR3 is built from 14 residues. The germline gives CDR1 SGHRS, CDR2 YFSETQ. The chain's CDR3 is CASSSLAGDDTQYF. The CDR3 nucleotides are TGCGCCAGCAGCTCTCTAGCGGGAGACGATACGCAGTATTTT.

The chain uses TRBV3-1 and TRBJ1-4; 11 nucleotides match TRBD1. The CDR3 extends over 15 amino acids. CDR1 and CDR2 from the germline V gene are LGHDT and YNNKEL (reference sequence). V shed 2 bases and J 6 bases; nucleotides not matched to a gene: 2. CDR3 sequence: CASSQWTGGDEKLFF. CDR3 sequence (DNA): TGTGCCAGCAGCCAATGGACAGGGGGCGATGAAAAACTGTTTTTT.

This clonotype was observed at least ten times. The chain joins TRBV3-1 to TRBJ2-7; possible D gene TRBD1, 5 bases. CDR1 is LGHDT and CDR2 is YNNKEL in the germline V gene (reference sequence). Trimming removed 1 base at V and 6 bases at J, with 13 bases between. CDR3 length: 14 amino acids. CDR3 sequence (DNA): TGTGCCAGCAGCCAAGGGCAGGGTTCCCCCGAGCAGTACTTC. Its translation: CASSQGQGSPEQYF.

This clonotype has just a few counts. The chain has TRBV7-8 and TRBJ2-2; D uncertain. V gave up 5 bases and J gave up 3 bases, with 7 bases separating them. CDR1 is SGHVS, CDR2 FQNEAQ, per germline. The CDR3 contains 13 residues. The CDR3 loop reads CASSPGYTGELFF. The CDR3 DNA is TGTGCCAGCAGCCCTGGGTACACCGGGGAGCTGTTTTTT.

The rearrangement joins TRBV10-3 to TRBJ2-1; D uncertain. V shed 1 base and J shed 10 bases, with 8 bases lying between them. Germline values: CDR1 ENHRY, CDR2 SYGVKD. The CDR3 length is 12 residues. CDR3 sequence: CAISELDGEQFF. DNA for the CDR3: TGTGCCATCAGTGAGTTGGACGGCGAGCAGTTCTTC.

The table lists this clonotype with many counts. The rearrangement joins TRBV6-2 or TRBV6-3 to TRBJ1-5, with unresolved D. The CDR3 extends over 14 amino acids. CDR1 is MNHEY, CDR2 SVGEGT, per germline. Between the trimmed V and J ends, which lost 5 bases and 5 bases, there was a span of 13 bases. The DNA for the CDR3 is TGTGCCAGCAGTGGGCGCTTCCCTGATCAGCCCCAGCATTTT. As protein: CASSGRFPDQPQHF.

This clonotype was observed a handful of times. The rearrangement links TRBV29-1 to TRBJ2-7; D gene uncertain. Germline CDR1 and CDR2: SQVTM and ANQGSEA. The V gene lost 1 base and the J gene lost 0 bases, with 10 bases spanning the gap. The CDR3 loop spans 14 amino acids. The CDR3 coding sequence is TGCAGCGTTGAAGCTGGGCGTTACTCCTACGAGCAGTACTTC. Translation gives CSVEAGRYSYEQYF.

The genes are TRBV9 and TRBJ2-1, with D possibly called TRBD1 or TRBD2 (5 bases each). V gave up 5 bases and J gave up 5 bases, with 14 bases separating them. The V gene's germline CDR1 is SGDLS and CDR2 YYNGEE. The CDR3 has 14 amino acids. CDR3 coding DNA: TGTGCCAGCAGTCCACTAGGGGCGAACAATGAGCAGTTCTTC. Translating gives CASSPLGANNEQFF.

V usage is TRBV29-1 and J usage is TRBJ1-3; 9 nucleotides match TRBD1. Germline V CDR1 and CDR2: SQVTM, ANQGSEA. The CDR3 totals 15 residues. J was trimmed by 2 bases and V by 3 bases; bases with no gene match: 5. The CDR3 sequence is CSVDGTGSTGNTIYF. CDR3 nucleotides: TGCAGCGTTGATGGGACAGGGTCAACTGGAAACACCATATATTTT.

DNA of the CDR3: TGTGCCACCCCGAAGACGGAGTACTCTGGAAACACCATATATTTT. This encodes CATPKTEYSGNTIYF. The gene calls are TRBV24-1 and TRBJ1-3, with D unresolved. This CDR3 spans 15 amino acids. Germline V lookup: CDR1 KGHDR, CDR2 SFDVKD. V shed 9 bases and J shed 0 bases, with 14 bases lying between them.

This clonotype was detected only a few times. The V gene is TRBV4-3, the J gene TRBJ2-3; TRBD2 agrees at 10 bases. Germline CDR1 is LGHNA and CDR2 is YSLEER. The V segment lost 1 base and the J segment 5 bases; nucleotides outside the gene matches: 3. The CDR3 has 15 amino acids. CDR3: CASSQASGRKDTQYF. The CDR3 coding sequence is TGCGCCAGCAGCCAAGCTAGCGGGAGAAAAGATACGCAGTATTTT.

This clonotype has only a few counts. The rearrangement uses TRBV10-1 and TRBJ2-3; D remains ambiguous. This CDR3 has 17 amino acids. From germline, CDR1 is WNHNN and CDR2 SYGVQD (reference sequence). Deletions cut 0 bases from V and 2 bases from J, with 15 bases between. CDR3 bases: TGCGCCAGCAGTGAGTCCTATGAGCTCTATCTCACAGATACGCAGTATTTT. Translating gives CASSESYELYLTDTQYF.

The CDR3 loop is CSARSGGTETQYF. For the CDR3, the DNA is TGCAGTGCTAGAAGCGGCGGGACGGAGACCCAGTACTTC. This sequence joins TRBV20-1 and TRBJ2-5; possible D gene TRBD2, 6 bases. The CDR3 totals 13 residues. From germline, CDR1 is DFQATT and CDR2 SNEGSKA (reference sequence). V dropped 2 bases and J dropped 5 bases, with 12 bases sitting between them.

J is TRBJ2-2 and V is TRBV12-3 or TRBV12-4; the D is unclear. Trimming cost V 7 bases and J 3 bases, with 6 bases left between them. This CDR3 is built from 12 residues. The CDR3 nucleotides read TGTGCCAGCACCGGGTACACCGGGGAGCTGTTTTTT. Translating it yields CASTGYTGELFF.

This clonotype was observed many times. The genes are TRBV6-6 and TRBJ1-1; D is ambiguous. Germline V gene lookup returns CDR1 MNHNY and CDR2 SVGAGI (reference sequence). The length of the CDR3 is 13 residues. The V gene lost 6 bases and the J gene lost 7 bases, with 15 bases spanning the gap. CDR3 protein: CASRTDGLNEAFF. CDR3 in DNA: TGTGCCAGCAGAACTGACGGACTGAATGAAGCTTTCTTT.

At least ten counts were recorded for this clonotype. The chain uses TRBV23-1 and TRBJ2-5; 7 nucleotides match TRBD2. TRBV23-1 falls under the ORF class, with uncertain function. The CDR3 contains 19 residues. J gave up 1 base and V 0 bases, and 14 bases lay outside the gene matches. CDR3 residues: CASSQSGPLAHKVQETQYF. In DNA form, the CDR3 reads TGCGCCAGCAGTCAATCGGGGCCACTAGCGCACAAAGTCCAAGAGACCCAGTACTTC.

This chain uses TRBV11-1 with TRBJ1-1; D is undetermined. The CDR3 sequence is 15 residues long. Trimming cost V 2 bases and J 1 base, with 11 bases left between them. Germline-derived CDR1 and CDR2 are SGHAT and FQDESV (reference sequence). The DNA of the CDR3 is TGTGCCAGCAGCTTAAGGGTCAGACAGAACACTGAAGCTTTCTTT. It specifies CASSLRVRQNTEAFF.

The V gene is TRBV19, the J gene TRBJ2-5; possibly TRBD2 for D (6 bases). Trimming stripped 6 bases from V and 1 base from J, with 12 bases between. The germline V gene encodes CDR1 LNHDA and CDR2 SQIVND (reference sequence). This CDR3 region has 14 residues. The chain's CDR3 is CASSSRGLQETQYF. CDR3 bases: TGTGCCAGTAGCTCCCGGGGACTCCAAGAGACCCAGTACTTC.

In this sample, this clonotype turned up many times. This chain links TRBV10-2 with TRBJ2-2; 9 bases fit TRBD2. This CDR3 is 16 amino acids long. The V gene end was trimmed by 4 bases and the J gene end by 9 bases; junction bases not matched to a gene: 12. CDR1 is WSHSY, CDR2 SAAADI, per germline. CDR3 region: CASSAFGAGGPRELFF. CDR3 nucleotides: TGCGCCAGCAGTGCCTTTGGGGCGGGAGGGCCCCGGGAGCTGTTTTTT.